The 27 T cell receptor beta chains reported below all come from one sample, sequenced in a study of blood T cells in healthy people across ages. The authors ran a second PCR of about 6 to 12 cycles using a sample-barcoded 5' primer and a J-beta primer mix. TCRdb fed the 5' RACE reads into MiXCR, producing one record per CDR3 protein. The table has 1.5 million to 1.8 million distinct CDR3 sequences, approximately 39% seen once. The sample was blood. The receptors shown here come from a woman aged 18 to 35 in good health.

The count of this clonotype is one. V is TRBV6-2 or TRBV6-3 and J is TRBJ2-7; D call uncertain. CDR1 and CDR2 (germline): MNHEY, SVGEGT. The germline V and J ends were trimmed by 7 bases and 5 bases, with 12 bases remaining between them. The CDR3 totals 12 residues. The CDR3 loop is CASKERADEQYF. The DNA for the CDR3 is TGTGCCAGCAAGGAAAGGGCCGACGAGCAGTACTTC.

In this sample, this clonotype turned up a few times. The rearrangement uses TRBV7-9 and TRBJ2-1, with D perhaps matching TRBD1 (6 bases). The germline gives CDR1 SEHNR, CDR2 FQNEAQ (reference sequence). V lost 0 bases, J lost 8 bases, and 11 bases lay in between. The CDR3 runs 14 residues. The CDR3 sequence: CASSLALRQDEQFF. CDR3 bases: TGTGCCAGCAGCTTAGCTTTGAGACAGGATGAGCAGTTCTTC.

This clonotype was counted at least ten times. The chain employs TRBV28 and TRBJ2-2; D might be TRBD2 (5 bases). The germline V gene encodes CDR1 MDHEN and CDR2 SYDVKM. The CDR3 has 15 residues. Trimming shortened V by 2 bases and J by 1 base, and 8 bases separated the two germline ends. The CDR3, as DNA: TGTGCCAGCAGTTTACTAGCCTTGAACACCGGGGAGCTGTTTTTT. As protein: CASSLLALNTGELFF.

V usage is TRBV28 and J usage is TRBJ2-7, with D possibly matching TRBD2 (5 bases). Germline CDR1 is MDHEN and CDR2 is SYDVKM. This CDR3 spans 14 amino acids. Trimming pared 2 bases from V and 5 bases from J, leaving 13 bases between. For the CDR3, the DNA is TGTGCCAGCAGTTTAGAGGGCCCGTGGGACGAGCAGTACTTC. Translated, it gives CASSLEGPWDEQYF.

The rearrangement uses TRBV6-5 and TRBJ2-3; D remains unclear. Germline V gives CDR1 MNHEY, CDR2 SVGAGI. The CDR3 covers 15 residues. Trimming cost V 0 bases and J 5 bases, with 12 bases left between them. The CDR3 sequence is CASSYSPRTGDTQYF. DNA of the CDR3: TGTGCCAGCAGTTACTCACCAAGGACGGGAGATACGCAGTATTTT.

This clonotype was seen many times. This chain connects TRBV29-1 to TRBJ2-7; no clear D. V shed 4 bases and J shed 0 bases, with 10 bases lying between them. CDR1 is SQVTM, CDR2 ANQGSEA, per germline. The length of the CDR3 is 13 residues. The chain's CDR3 is CSVGIKNSYEQYF. For the CDR3, the DNA is TGCAGCGTTGGCATCAAGAACTCCTACGAGCAGTACTTC.

V and J are TRBV9 and TRBJ2-2; 13 bases map to TRBD2. The junction had 5 bases not matched to a gene; V was cut back by 4 bases and J by 5 bases. Germline CDR1 reads SGDLS; CDR2 reads YYNGEE. The CDR3 has 16 amino acids. The CDR3 DNA reads TGTGCCAGCAGCAAAGGGACTAGCGGGACAACCGGGGAGCTGTTTTTT. Translated, it gives CASSKGTSGTTGELFF.

The chain recombines TRBV6-1 with TRBJ1-1; D may be TRBD1 (5 bases). Trimming took 5 bases from V and 4 from J, leaving 14 bases between them. The CDR3 extends over 14 amino acids. From germline, CDR1 is MNHNS and CDR2 SASEGT. The CDR3 coding sequence is TGTGCCAGCAGTCCCCGAGTGGGGGGCACTGAAGCTTTCTTT. Protein sequence: CASSPRVGGTEAFF.

The rearrangement joins TRBV4-1 to TRBJ2-5, with 7 bases aligning to TRBD1. The germline gives CDR1 MGHRA, CDR2 YSYEKL. J gave up 2 bases and V 4 bases, and 10 bases lay outside the gene matches. This CDR3 region has 16 residues. DNA of the CDR3: TGCGCCAGCAGCCTACAGACAGGGTGGTTTCAAGAGACCCAGTACTTC. Translating it yields CASSLQTGWFQETQYF.

CDR3 amino acids: CSARARTGSSYGYTF. The CDR3 DNA sequence: TGCAGTGCTAGAGCCCGTACAGGGAGCAGCTATGGCTACACCTTC. V gene TRBV20-1 combines with J gene TRBJ1-2; D perhaps matches TRBD1 (6 bases). V was shortened by 1 base and J by 4 bases, with 16 bases between the two germline ends. CDR3 length: 15 residues. Per germline, CDR1 DFQATT and CDR2 SNEGSKA (reference sequence).

V and J are TRBV28 and TRBJ2-7; 11 positions agree with TRBD2. V gave up 7 bases and J gave up 3 bases; unmatched junction bases: 8. The germline CDR1 and CDR2 sequences are MDHEN and SYDVKM. CDR3 length: 15 residues. CDR3 coding DNA: TGTGCCAGCAACCCCGGGACTAGCGGACTCTACGAGCAGTACTTC. It yields the protein CASNPGTSGLYEQYF.

This chain joins TRBV20-1 and TRBJ2-1; 13 positions agree with TRBD2. CDR3 length: 14 amino acids. Trimming removed 6 bases from V and 9 bases from J; junction bases left unmatched: 8. Germline values: CDR1 DFQATT, CDR2 SNEGSKA (reference sequence). The CDR3 spells CSATTSGRAIEQFF. In DNA, the CDR3 is TGCAGTGCCACCACTAGCGGGAGGGCCATTGAGCAGTTCTTC.

The rearrangement joins TRBV12-3 or TRBV12-4 to TRBJ2-4; 11 bases line up with TRBD2. The J call is doubtful: the DNA matches TRBJ2-7 better. The CDR3 covers 12 residues. The CDR3 DNA reads TGTGCCAGCAGGGGACTAGCGGTCGAGCAGTACTTC. This sequence encodes CASRGLAVEQYF.

This clonotype has a count of ten or more. The chain is built from TRBV6-2 or TRBV6-3 and TRBJ2-1, with D maybe TRBD2 (6 bases). Trimming left V 5 bases short and J 12 bases short, with 11 bases between. This CDR3 region has 11 residues. The germline CDR1 and CDR2 sequences are MNHEY and SVGEGT. The CDR3 spells CASSHGTGQFF. The CDR3 DNA follows: TGTGCCAGCAGTCACGGGACTGGGCAGTTCTTC.

The V and J genes are TRBV12-3 or TRBV12-4 and TRBJ2-2; 7 nucleotides align to TRBD1. CDR3 length: 17 amino acids. Trimming removed 3 bases from V and 8 bases from J; junction bases left unmatched: 15. The CDR3 loop is CASSFGRRGGASGELFF. The DNA of the CDR3 is TGTGCCAGCAGTTTTGGCAGACGAGGGGGCGCATCTGGGGAGCTGTTTTTT.

This clonotype has a handful of counts. The CDR3 reads CASSHGTTSYEQYF. The CDR3 nucleotides are TGTGCCAGCAGCCACGGGACAACCTCCTACGAGCAGTACTTC. The V and J genes are TRBV6-5 and TRBJ2-7, with TRBD1 as a possible D gene (6 bases). The V and J ends lost 6 bases and 0 bases respectively, with 12 bases between them. The CDR3 sequence is 14 residues long. The germline gives CDR1 MNHEY, CDR2 SVGAGI.

V and J are TRBV4-2 and TRBJ1-2; maybe TRBD1 (6 bases). Germline V gene lookup returns CDR1 LGHNA and CDR2 YNFKEQ. V gave up 5 bases and J gave up 4 bases, with 14 bases separating them. This CDR3 is 14 amino acids long. The CDR3 nucleotides read TGTGCCAGCAGCGAGGGGGGTAACGGCTATGGCTACACCTTC. Amino acid sequence: CASSEGGNGYGYTF.

The table lists this clonotype with many counts. The chain is built from TRBV20-1 and TRBJ2-1; possible D gene TRBD2, 6 bases. Germline loops: CDR1 DFQATT, CDR2 SNEGSKA (reference sequence). CDR3 length: 14 residues. The V end was cut by 5 bases, the J end by 5 bases, with 16 bases between. The CDR3 here is CSARGASAHNEQFF. The CDR3 DNA sequence: TGCAGTGCTCGAGGGGCTAGCGCCCACAATGAGCAGTTCTTC.

The DNA of the CDR3 is TGTGCCAGCAGCGTAGGGCCCCGGACTACAGGTGCAGATACGCAGTATTTT. Amino acid sequence: CASSVGPRTTGADTQYF. The chain combines TRBV9 with TRBJ2-3; tentatively, D is TRBD2 (6 bases). CDR1 and CDR2 from the germline V gene are SGDLS and YYNGEE. The CDR3 sequence is 17 residues long. V lost 0 bases and J 4 bases, leaving 18 bases between the germline ends.

In its sample, this clonotype was seen a few times. In DNA, the CDR3 is TGCAGCGTTGTCCGGGAGGGCCTCACCGGGGAGCTGTTTTTT. Its translation: CSVVREGLTGELFF. The V gene is TRBV29-1, the J gene TRBJ2-2; TRBD2 aligns across 8 bases. The length of the CDR3 is 14 residues. The germline gives CDR1 SQVTM, CDR2 ANQGSEA. J gave up 4 bases and V 4 bases, and 5 bases lay outside the gene matches.

As for this clonotype: One junction end disagrees with the germline gene, perhaps due to a read error. The chain recombines TRBV6-6 with TRBJ2-7; D call uncertain. The germline CDR1 and CDR2 sequences are MNHNY and SVGAGI (reference sequence). The CDR3 sequence is 15 residues long. CDR3 protein: CASNYSGHTAYEQYF. The CDR3 bases are TGTGCCAGCAATTACTCAGGCCACACCGCCTACGAGCAGTACTTC.

V and J are TRBV29-1 and TRBJ2-7, with D unclear. This CDR3 comprises 12 residues. The V end lost 4 bases, the J end lost 4 bases, and 11 bases lay between the germline ends. The germline V gene encodes CDR1 SQVTM and CDR2 ANQGSEA. As DNA, the CDR3 is TGCAGCGTTGGGCTAGATAAATACGAGCAGTACTTC. Its translation is CSVGLDKYEQYF.

This chain links TRBV7-2 with TRBJ1-2; D unclear. V dropped 9 bases and J dropped 4 bases, with 18 bases sitting between them. CDR1 and CDR2 from the germline V gene are SGHTA and FQGNSA. The CDR3 contains 14 residues. CDR3 sequence reads: CASPRVGSGYGYTF. The CDR3 DNA reads as TGTGCCAGTCCCCGAGTGGGTTCTGGCTATGGCTACACCTTC.

This clonotype was seen a few times. This chain links TRBV5-1 with TRBJ2-3; 10 bases map to TRBD1. This CDR3 is built from 15 residues. CDR1 is SGHRS and CDR2 is YFSETQ in the germline V gene. V dropped 0 bases and J dropped 5; count of bases not matched to a gene: 3. CDR3 amino acids: CASSLAGTGEDTQYF. The CDR3 coding sequence is TGCGCCAGCAGCTTGGCCGGGACAGGGGAAGATACGCAGTATTTT.

The chain joins TRBV5-1 to TRBJ2-3; D possibly uses TRBD1 or TRBD2 (5 bases each). Germline V CDR1 and CDR2: SGHRS, YFSETQ. Trimming stripped 3 bases from V and 0 bases from J, with 8 bases between. CDR3 length: 14 residues. CDR3 in amino acids: CASSWDGSTDTQYF. The CDR3 nucleotides read TGCGCCAGCAGCTGGGACGGTAGCACAGATACGCAGTATTTT. The whole variable domain, filled in from reference TRBV5-1 and TRBJ2-3, reads KAGVTQTPRYLIKTRGQQVTLSCSPISGHRSVSWYQQTPGQGLQFLFEYFSETQRNKGNFPGRFSGRQFSNSRSEMNVSTLELGDSALYLCASSWDGSTDTQYFGPGTRLTVL.

This chain uses TRBV7-9 with TRBJ2-3; D gene unclear. From germline, CDR1 is SEHNR and CDR2 FQNEAQ (reference sequence). V was clipped by 0 bases and J by 0 bases, with 13 bases between them. The CDR3 loop spans 17 amino acids. The CDR3 here is CASSLALRVGSTDTQYF. CDR3 in DNA: TGTGCCAGCAGCTTAGCTCTCCGAGTAGGCAGCACAGATACGCAGTATTTT.

V gene TRBV20-1 combines with J gene TRBJ2-1; D is undetermined. Germline V gene lookup returns CDR1 DFQATT and CDR2 SNEGSKA (reference sequence). Trimming took off 3 bases at V and 0 bases at J, with 12 bases between the two ends. The CDR3 is 15 amino acids. CDR3 residues: CSASLKPSSYNEQFF. The CDR3 nucleotides read TGCAGTGCTAGTCTCAAACCGAGCTCCTACAATGAGCAGTTCTTC.